This T cell receptor beta chain is drawn from a study of read filtering for tumor transcriptome and immune sequencing. This clonotype was counted only a few times. The CDR3 covers 16 residues. Trimming at V came to 2 bases and at J to 4 bases, leaving 9 bases not matched to a gene. The germline V gene encodes CDR1 MNHNY and CDR2 SVGAGI (reference sequence). Bone marrow was sampled from every patient at the time of active disease. Molecular barcoded adaptors covering alpha/delta and beta/gamma chains were used on about 390 ng RNA. From the reads, TCRdb called clonotypes with MiXCR, one entry per CDR3 protein. The sample yields fewer than 150,000 distinct CDR3 sequences, over 10% seen once.

Source material: a population of CD138-negative cells sorted from bone marrow. This receptor was obtained from a donor aged 40 or over with multiple myeloma. The chain has TRBV6-6 and TRBJ2-3; 7 bases agree with TRBD2. In DNA form, the CDR3 reads TGTGCCAGCAGTTACCGGACCGGGGGAGGGCCAGATACGCAGTATTTT. Translation: CASSYRTGGGPDTQYF.